The count of the clone carrying this T cell receptor (beta chain) is one. The source of the sample is a study of CD8 T cells in Susac syndrome. RNA in amounts of roughly 0.45 to 1 ug was reverse transcribed with random hexamers. From the immunoSEQ multiplex PCR reads, TCRdb called clonotypes with MiXCR, one entry per CDR3 protein. The sample lists about 130,000 distinct CDR3 sequences, approximately 94% occurring once. J lost 4 bases, V lost 3 bases, and 5 bases had no gene match. There are 14 residues in the CDR3. Germline values: CDR1 SGHTA, CDR2 FQGNSA. V is TRBV7-2 and J is TRBJ2-7; TRBD1 matches 8 bases. Sequenced material: CD4+ T cells from PBMCs. The clonotype originates from a human donor with multiple sclerosis. CDR3 in DNA: TGTGCCAGCAGCTTTGACAGGGGAACTTACGAGCAGTACTTC. It specifies CASSFDRGTYEQYF.